This T cell receptor beta chain was identified in a study of cytomegalovirus exposure and HLA in healthy donors (dated by TCRdb to about 2017). About the study as a whole: According to a later analysis, the approximately 120 validation repertoires were produced on the same platform as the approximately 620 repertoires of the first cohort. To predict cytomegalovirus infection status, the study combined high-throughput TCR immunosequencing, statistical association of individual TCRs with disease status, and machine learning. Along with the approximately 600-subject first cohort, a separate validation cohort of over a hundred different subjects was used. The study aimed to test whether signatures of past pathogen exposure could be identified by cataloging public T cell receptors. The full study reports these points: A few of the identified cytomegalovirus-associated TCR beta chains were confirmed in vitro to be specific for cytomegalovirus antigens. In a later analysis, TCRs clustered in the first cohort were found to also tend to co-occur in the 120 validation repertoires, with 85% to 95% of cluster scores above 0. A later analysis lacked HLA typing for the validation cohort, so it scored co-occurrence in that cohort across all 120 or so repertoires. The classifier was reported to diagnose cytomegalovirus status with high specificity and sensitivity in both the original and validation cohorts. The authors suggested that the approach could potentially be extended to other disease states and immunological phenotypes. Across donors, most TCR sequences were observed very rarely, whereas some public TCRs were present in many individuals. The study listed approximately 150 TCR beta chains as associated with cytomegalovirus.

The donors belonged to the validation cohort of over a hundred subjects, which was separate from the approximately 700-subject first cohort. In the case of this clone: This receptor's antigen is unknown. There are no base qualities to consult, and no much larger clone falls within one base.

V is cut by 3 bases and J by 1 base, and the space between the germline ends is 6 bases. Its CDR3 holds 13 amino acids, cysteine through phenylalanine. CDR3 DNA is the only sequence kept; it has 39 bases, read in frame from the first base. CDR1 and CDR2 are read off the germline V gene as SGHVS and FQNEAQ. The method was the immunoSEQ multiplex PCR assay. The study's own analysis went as follows. A statistical classification framework was built for diagnosing cytomegalovirus status from the catalog of TCR beta chain sequences. TCRdb retrieved this table from immuneACCESS and kept in-frame rearrangements only. Not all clones are present; in checked studies, unresolved V genes account for under half, and no reason is known for the remainder. V and J calls plus clone size are reproduced from that table; the DNA served to infer D and trimming. The sample has about 130,000 clones on record, approximately 82% of them singletons. Roughly 29% of the sample lies in the top ten.

The chain employs TRBV7-8 and TRBJ1-1; the D gene lacks a confident call. This sequence originates from a young man in good health and CMV-seropositive. The specimen sequenced was PBMCs. The DNA reads as follows: TGTGCCAGCAGCTTTCGAGAGAACACTGAAGCTTTCTTT. It is translated as CASSFRENTEAFF. Supplemented by the reference TRBV7-8 and TRBJ1-1 proteins around the CDR3, the complete variable domain is GAGVSQSPRYKVAKRGQDVALRCDPISGHVSLFWYQQALGQGPEFLTYFQNEAQLDKSGLPSDRFFAERPEGSVSTLKIQRTQQEDSAVYLCASSFRENTEAFFGQGTRLTVV.